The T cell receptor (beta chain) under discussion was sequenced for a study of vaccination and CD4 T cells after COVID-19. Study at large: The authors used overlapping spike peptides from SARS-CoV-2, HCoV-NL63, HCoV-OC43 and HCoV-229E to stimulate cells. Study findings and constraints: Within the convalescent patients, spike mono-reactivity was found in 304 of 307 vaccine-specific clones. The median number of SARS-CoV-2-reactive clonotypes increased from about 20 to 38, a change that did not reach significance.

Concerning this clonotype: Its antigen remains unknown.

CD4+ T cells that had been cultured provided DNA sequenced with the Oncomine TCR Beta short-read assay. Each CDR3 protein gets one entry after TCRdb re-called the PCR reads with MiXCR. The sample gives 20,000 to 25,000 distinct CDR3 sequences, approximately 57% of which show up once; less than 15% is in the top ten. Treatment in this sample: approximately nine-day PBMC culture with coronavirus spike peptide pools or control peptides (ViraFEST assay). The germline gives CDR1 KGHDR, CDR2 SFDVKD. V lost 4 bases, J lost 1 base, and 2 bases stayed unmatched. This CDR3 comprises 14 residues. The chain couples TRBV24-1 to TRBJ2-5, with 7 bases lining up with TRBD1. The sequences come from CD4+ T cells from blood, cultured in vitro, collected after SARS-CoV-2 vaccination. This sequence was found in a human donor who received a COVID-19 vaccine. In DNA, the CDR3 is TGTGCCACCAGTGAAGACAGGGTCCAAGAGACCCAGTACTTC. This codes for CATSEDRVQETQYF.